The clone carrying this T cell receptor beta chain has more than one count but fewer than ten. The CDR3 runs to 15 residues. With 1 base removed from V and 4 bases from J, the gap between germline ends came to 13 bases. Germline-derived CDR1 and CDR2 are SGHVS and FQNEAQ. Each CDR3 protein is one row after TCRdb ran MiXCR on the 5' RACE reads. The table has roughly 380,000 distinct CDR3 sequences, over 25% seen once. The entry originates in a study of identical twins' blood T cells. The donors were healthy female monozygous twins, three pairs in total. Reared together, all three twin pairs probably met the same infectious agents and vaccines.

The receptor was isolated from a woman aged 18 to 55 in good health. The sequencing input was PBMCs. V usage is TRBV7-8 and J usage is TRBJ2-5, with unresolved D. The CDR3 DNA follows: TGTGCCAGCAGCTTAGAGGCAGCAGTTGGAGAGACCCAGTACTTC. Its translation is CASSLEAAVGETQYF.